Listed below are T cell receptor beta chains from one sample, sequenced in a study of blood T cell repertoires in COVID-19. Some clones are missing from TCRdb's copy, which holds only in-frame ones; the method was immunoSEQ multiplex PCR. The sample has 150,000 to 200,000 clones; 90% to 95% are singletons. The sequenced sample was peripheral blood. These receptors came from a woman aged 45-65 years with acute or convalescent COVID-19. Both conserved end residues are part of each CDR3. D genes are given only for firm matches. Not every row has a clone size; where given, it reads once, few, many or a size class.

D	V	length	J	size	DNA	CDR3
NA	TRBV28	11	TRBJ2-1	NA	TGTGCCAGCAGCCTCCCCGGGGAGCAGTTCTTC	CASSLPGEQFF
NA	TRBV7-3	13	TRBJ1-1	NA	TGTGCCAGCAGCACTGGAACGGGGGGAGAAGCTTTCTTT	CASSTGTGGEAFF
TRBD1	TRBV19	14	TRBJ1-5	NA	TGTGCCAGTAGTATGGGGACAGGGAATCAGCCCCAGCATTTT	CASSMGTGNQPQHF
NA	TRBV11-1	14	TRBJ1-4	NA	TGTGCCAGCAGCGGAACAGGGACGGGTGAAAAACTGTTTTTT	CASSGTGTGEKLFF
NA	TRBV7-2	14	TRBJ1-2	NA	TGTGCCAGCAGCGAGGGCAGGGGCCGATATGGCTACACCTTC	CASSEGRGRYGYTF
TRBD1	TRBV6-5	14	TRBJ1-1	NA	TGTGCCAGCAGTATGGACAGGGTAACAGGTGAAGCTTTCTTT	CASSMDRVTGEAFF
NA	TRBV19	13	TRBJ1-6	NA	TGTGCCAGTTCCCTGGGGGGAAATTCACCCCTCCACTTT	CASSLGGNSPLHF
NA	TRBV11-2	14	TRBJ2-1	NA	TGTGCCAGCAGCTCAACGGGAGTCATTAATGAGCAGTTCTTC	CASSSTGVINEQFF
NA	TRBV27	14	TRBJ1-2	NA	TGTGCCAGCAGAACCTATGAGGGGGGGCGAGGCTACACCTTC	CASRTYEGGRGYTF
TRBD1	TRBV10-3	11	TRBJ1-1	NA	TGTGCCATCAGTTCGACAGGGGAAGCTTTCTTT	CAISSTGEAFF
TRBD1	TRBV27	15	TRBJ1-2	NA	TGTGCCAGCAGTTTATCCTGGACAGGGAACTATGGCTACACCTTC	CASSLSWTGNYGYTF
TRBD1	TRBV6-6	16	TRBJ1-5	once	TGTGCCAGCAGTTATGGGGGACAGGGTGAGGATCAGCCCCAGCATTTT	CASSYGGQGEDQPQHF
NA	TRBV6-5	11	TRBJ1-2	once	TGTGCCAGCAGTCCGGGGGGAAGCTACACCTTC	CASSPGGSYTF
NA	TRBV28	15	TRBJ2-2	NA	TGTGCCAGCAGTTTAAGTGGAGGGGGCAGCGGGGAGCTGTTTTTT	CASSLSGGGSGELFF
TRBD1	TRBV18	17	TRBJ1-6	NA	TGTGCCAGCTCACCGCAGGGGGCTTCTACCTATAATTCACCCCTCCACTTT	CASSPQGASTYNSPLHF
NA	TRBV19	14	TRBJ1-5	NA	TGTGCCAGTAGTATACAGGGTTTCAATCAGCCCCAGCATTTT	CASSIQGFNQPQHF
NA	TRBV28	14	TRBJ1-3	NA	TGTGCCAGCAGCTTCAAGGGTCTGGGGGGCACCATATATTTT	CASSFKGLGGTIYF
NA	TRBV9	15	TRBJ2-2	NA	TGTGCCAGCAGCGTAGGAGGACAAATGACCGGGGAGCTGTTTTTT	CASSVGGQMTGELFF
NA	TRBV7-2	14	TRBJ2-1	once	TGTGCCAGCGGCAAGACAGGATTCAACAATGAGCAGTTCTTC	CASGKTGFNNEQFF
NA	TRBV6-5	16	TRBJ1-6	NA	TGTGCCAGCAGTTACTCTCCGAGACTGACTAATTCACCCCTCCACTTT	CASSYSPRLTNSPLHF
NA	TRBV10-3	13	TRBJ2-1	NA	TGTGCCATCAGGGAAGGGGGGGCGAGTGAGCAGTTCTTC	CAIREGGASEQFF
NA	TRBV5-6	17	TRBJ2-5	NA	TGTGCCAGCAGCCAGAGACAGGGGAGGGGAGTCCAAGAGACCCAGTACTTC	CASSQRQGRGVQETQYF
NA	TRBV15	14	TRBJ2-5	NA	TGTGCCACCAGCAGAGCATCACTGTTAGAGACCCAGTACTTC	CATSRASLLETQYF
NA	TRBV7-3	15	TRBJ2-3	NA	TGTGCCAGCAGCTCCCTCGCGGGTAGCACAGATACGCAGTATTTT	CASSSLAGSTDTQYF
NA	TRBV24-1	15	TRBJ2-5	NA	TGTGCCACCAGTGATTTAAAGGCAGGGCTAGAGACCCAGTACTTC	CATSDLKAGLETQYF
NA	TRBV18	15	TRBJ2-1	NA	TGTGCCAGCTCACCGGGCTCGGAAAGAGACAATGAGCAGTTCTTC	CASSPGSERDNEQFF
NA	TRBV6-5	15	TRBJ1-2	few	TGTGCCAGCAGGACGGGAACAGCGGCTTCTCATGGCTACACCTTC	CASRTGTAASHGYTF
NA	TRBV13	12	TRBJ1-2	NA	TGTGCCAGCAGCTTACTGGGGGCCGGCTACACCTTC	CASSLLGAGYTF
TRBD2	TRBV19	17	TRBJ2-3	NA	TGTGCCAGTAGTTTCTCAGGGAGACTAGCGGGGGCGGATACGCAGTATTTT	CASSFSGRLAGADTQYF
TRBD1	TRBV6-5	11	TRBJ2-5	few	TGTGCCAGTAGACAGGGAGAGACCCAGTACTTC	CASRQGETQYF
NA	TRBV11-1	14	TRBJ2-7	NA	TGTGCCAGCAGGCCTCGCCAAGGGGGATACGAGCAGTACTTC	CASRPRQGGYEQYF
TRBD1	TRBV28	14	TRBJ1-1	NA	TGTGCCAGCAGTCCCGGACAGGGTAGGACTGAAGCTTTCTTT	CASSPGQGRTEAFF
NA	TRBV18	11	TRBJ2-3	NA	TGTGCCAGCATAGAGTCAGATACGCAGTATTTT	CASIESDTQYF
NA	TRBV5-1	20	TRBJ2-6	NA	TGCGCCAGCAGCTTGGAAAGTTCCAGGGGCTTTTTCTCTGGGGCCAACGTCCTGACTTTC	CASSLESSRGFFSGANVLTF
NA	TRBV19	15	TRBJ1-6	NA	TGTGCCAGTCCCGGCGGAGGGGTTTTTAATTCACCCCTCCACTTT	CASPGGGVFNSPLHF
NA	TRBV13	13	TRBJ2-1	once	TGTGCCAGCAGCTTAAAGGACACAAATGAGCAGTTCTTC	CASSLKDTNEQFF
NA	TRBV28	14	TRBJ2-7	once	TGTGCCAGCAGGGATGGGGGGGCCACATACGAGCAGTACTTC	CASRDGGATYEQYF
NA	TRBV28	13	TRBJ2-3	NA	TGTGCCAGCGGTAGGGGGTCCACAGATACGCAGTATTTT	CASGRGSTDTQYF
NA	TRBV11-2	13	TRBJ1-1	NA	TGTGCCAGCAGTCCTACGGTGAACACTGAAGCTTTCTTT	CASSPTVNTEAFF
NA	TRBV23-1	12	TRBJ2-5	once	TGCGCCTCTCCCCTGGGGGGAGAGACCCAGTACTTC	CASPLGGETQYF
NA	TRBV30	13	TRBJ2-2	NA	TGTGCCTGGAGTATGACACTTACCGGGGAGCTGTTTTTT	CAWSMTLTGELFF
NA	TRBV4-1	19	TRBJ1-4	NA	TGCGCCAGCAGCCAGGGTGAAAGGAGGGTAGGTCAGGCTAATGAAAAACTGTTTTTT	CASSQGERRVGQANEKLFF
NA	TRBV6-5	13	TRBJ1-5	NA	TGTGCCAGCAGTCCGGACAGCCATCAGCCCCAGCATTTT	CASSPDSHQPQHF
NA	TRBV19	13	TRBJ2-2	NA	TGTGCCATCGGACAGACGAACACCGGGGAGCTGTTTTTT	CAIGQTNTGELFF
TRBD1	TRBV7-9	15	TRBJ2-1	once	TGTGCCAGCAGCTTATTTGGGGCAGGGGGCAATGAGCAGTTCTTC	CASSLFGAGGNEQFF
TRBD2	TRBV29-1	14	TRBJ2-7	NA	TGCAGCGTCGGGGGACTAGCGGGATCTAGAGAGCAGTACTTC	CSVGGLAGSREQYF
TRBD1	TRBV9	15	TRBJ1-3	NA	TGTGCCAGCAGCTTGGACAGGGTACCCGGAAACACCATATATTTT	CASSLDRVPGNTIYF
NA	TRBV7-9	15	TRBJ2-2	NA	TGTGCCAGCAGCCCGGGAAAGGGTCGCACCGGGGAGCTGTTTTTT	CASSPGKGRTGELFF
TRBD1	TRBV28	16	TRBJ1-2	NA	TGTGCCAGCAGTTTAGTCCCGGACAGGATGCGCTATGGCTACACCTTC	CASSLVPDRMRYGYTF
TRBD1	TRBV2	14	TRBJ1-6	once	TGTGCCAGCAGCAATCCGACAGGGGTGGGGCCCCTCCACTTT	CASSNPTGVGPLHF
TRBD2	TRBV28	14	TRBJ2-3	NA	TGTGCCAGCGCCGGGACTAGCCCAGCAGATACGCAGTATTTT	CASAGTSPADTQYF
TRBD1	TRBV11-3	14	TRBJ2-1	NA	TGTGCCAGCAGCCCACAGGGGATGTGGGGTGAGCAGTTCTTC	CASSPQGMWGEQFF
NA	TRBV5-5	14	TRBJ2-7	NA	TGTGCCAGCAGCTTGGAGGGGCCCTCCTACGAGCAGTACTTC	CASSLEGPSYEQYF
TRBD1	TRBV7-3	20	TRBJ1-1	NA	TGTGCCAGCAGCCCATGGATAAACAGGGGGCCAGCCCTCATGAACACTGAAGCTTTCTTT	CASSPWINRGPALMNTEAFF
TRBD1	TRBV28	17	TRBJ1-5	NA	TGTGCCAGCAGTTTAGGGACAGGGGGCGGAAGCAATCAGCCCCAGCATTTT	CASSLGTGGGSNQPQHF
TRBD2	TRBV28	18	TRBJ2-7	NA	TGTGCCAGCAGTTCTCGGACTAGCGGGTCGCCAGAACCCTACGAGCAGTACTTC	CASSSRTSGSPEPYEQYF
TRBD1	TRBV7-2	13	TRBJ1-2	NA	TGTGCCAGCAGCTTACAGCAGGGGGATGGCTACACCTTC	CASSLQQGDGYTF
NA	TRBV6-6	14	TRBJ1-1	once	TGTGCCAGCAGTCGGCCAGGGTGGGGCACTGAAGCTTTCTTT	CASSRPGWGTEAFF
NA	TRBV28	12	TRBJ1-2	NA	TGTGCCAGCAGTTTGAGGTCGGGAGGCTACACCTTC	CASSLRSGGYTF
NA	TRBV20-1	14	TRBJ2-7	once	TGCAGTGCTAGTAACCGGGACTCCTTCCACGAGCAGTACTTC	CSASNRDSFHEQYF